This T cell receptor (beta chain) stems from a study of cytomegalovirus exposure and HLA in healthy donors. Notes on the study in general: Rare TCR sequences predominated, though certain public TCRs were found in many donors.

The PCR had 60 Vbeta and 13 Jbeta primers. Sequenced by immunoSEQ multiplex PCR; TCRdb stores in-frame clones only, minus some. The sample shows roughly 200,000 clones, around 87% of them seen only once. About this clone: Its antigen remains unknown.

The TCR originated in a young man in good health and CMV-seronegative. The sequenced sample consisted of PBMCs.

CDR3 DNA sequence: TGTGCCAGCAGTGAATCCACACCGACAGAACCCTACGAGCAGTACTTC. This codes for CASSESTPTEPYEQYF. The chain joins TRBV25-1 to TRBJ2-7; TRBD1 might be the D (5 bases). The germline CDR1 and CDR2 sequences are MGHDK and SYGVNS. This CDR3 contains 16 residues. Trimming cost V 1 base and J 2 bases, with 15 bases left between them.